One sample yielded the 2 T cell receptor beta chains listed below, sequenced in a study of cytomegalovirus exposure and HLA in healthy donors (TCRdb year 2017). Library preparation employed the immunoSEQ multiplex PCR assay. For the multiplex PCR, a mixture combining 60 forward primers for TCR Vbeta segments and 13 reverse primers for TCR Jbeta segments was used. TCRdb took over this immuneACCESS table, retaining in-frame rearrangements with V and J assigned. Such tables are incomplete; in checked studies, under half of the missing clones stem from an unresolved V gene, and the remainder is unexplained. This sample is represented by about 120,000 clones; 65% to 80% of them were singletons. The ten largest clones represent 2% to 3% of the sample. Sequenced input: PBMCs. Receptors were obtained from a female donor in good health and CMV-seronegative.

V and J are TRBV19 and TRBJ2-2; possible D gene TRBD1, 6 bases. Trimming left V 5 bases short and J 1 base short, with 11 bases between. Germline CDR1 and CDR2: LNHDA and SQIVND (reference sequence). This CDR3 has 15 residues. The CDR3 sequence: CASSLGQLNTGELFF. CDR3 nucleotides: TGTGCCAGTAGTCTCGGACAGCTGAACACCGGGGAGCTGTTTTTT.

CDR3 sequence reads: CASSFSRTTLQETQYF. The CDR3 DNA is TGTGCCAGCAGTTTCTCTCGGACTACTCTCCAGGAGACCCAGTACTTC. V usage is TRBV6-6 and J usage is TRBJ2-5; possibly TRBD2 for D (6 bases). There are 16 residues in the CDR3. Germline values: CDR1 MNHNY, CDR2 SVGAGI (reference sequence). The V end lost 4 bases, the J end lost 5 bases, and 20 bases lay between the germline ends.